Described below is a single T cell receptor beta chain sequence and its context. What it recognizes is unknown. Profiled with immunoSEQ multiplex PCR; TCRdb holds only in-frame clones, not every one. This table has 100,000 to 120,000 clones, roughly 90% appearing once. The junction had 15 bases not matched to a gene; V was cut back by 1 base and J by 1 base. The CDR3 length is 21 residues. Per germline, CDR1 MNHEY and CDR2 SMNVEV (reference sequence). This sample stems from a study of T cell responses to AZD1222 COVID-19 vaccine. The study's findings and limits: Donors were chiefly white British, with a greater number of females, and clonal diversity was perhaps underestimated.

Material: peripheral blood, obtained 28 days after the second AZD1222 dose. The genes are TRBV27 and TRBJ2-7; 14 positions agree with TRBD2. The sequence derives from an adult who received the AZD1222 COVID-19 vaccine. CDR3 residues: CASSLWGPGTSGSRESYEQYF. In DNA, the CDR3 is TGTGCCAGCAGTTTATGGGGACCCGGGACTAGCGGGAGCAGGGAGTCCTACGAGCAGTACTTC.